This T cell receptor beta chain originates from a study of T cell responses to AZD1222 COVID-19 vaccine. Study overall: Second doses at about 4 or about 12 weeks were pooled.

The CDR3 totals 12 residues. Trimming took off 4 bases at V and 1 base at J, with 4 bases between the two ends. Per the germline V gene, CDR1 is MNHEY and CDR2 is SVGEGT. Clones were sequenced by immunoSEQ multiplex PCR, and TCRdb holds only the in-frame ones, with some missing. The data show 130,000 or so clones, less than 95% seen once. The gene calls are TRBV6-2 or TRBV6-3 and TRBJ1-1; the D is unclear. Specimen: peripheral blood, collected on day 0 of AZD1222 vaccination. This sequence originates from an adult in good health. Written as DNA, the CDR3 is TGTGCCAGCAGTTCGGCGAACACTGAAGCTTTCTTT. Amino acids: CASSSANTEAFF.